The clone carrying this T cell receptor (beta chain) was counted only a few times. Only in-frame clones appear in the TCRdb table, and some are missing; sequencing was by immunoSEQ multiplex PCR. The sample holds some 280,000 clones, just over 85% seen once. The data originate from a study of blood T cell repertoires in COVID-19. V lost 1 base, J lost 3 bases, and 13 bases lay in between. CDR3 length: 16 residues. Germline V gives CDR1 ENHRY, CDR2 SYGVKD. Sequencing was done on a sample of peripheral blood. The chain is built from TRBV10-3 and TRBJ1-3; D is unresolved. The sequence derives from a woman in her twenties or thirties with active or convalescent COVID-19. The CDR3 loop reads CAISEFSGTNGNTIYF. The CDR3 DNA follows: TGTGCCATCAGTGAGTTCTCCGGTACTAATGGAAACACCATATATTTT.